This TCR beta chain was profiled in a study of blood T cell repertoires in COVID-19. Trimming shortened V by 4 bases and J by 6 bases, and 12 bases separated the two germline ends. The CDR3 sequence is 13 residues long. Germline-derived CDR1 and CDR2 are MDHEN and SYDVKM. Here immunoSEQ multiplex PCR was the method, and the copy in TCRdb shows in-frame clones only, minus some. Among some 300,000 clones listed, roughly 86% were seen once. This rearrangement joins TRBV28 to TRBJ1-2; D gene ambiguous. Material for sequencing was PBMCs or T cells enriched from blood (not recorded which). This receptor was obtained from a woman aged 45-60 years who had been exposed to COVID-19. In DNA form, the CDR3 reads TGTGCCAGCAGTTCTCCTTCGGTTGATGGCTACACCTTC. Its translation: CASSSPSVDGYTF.